Listed below are T cell receptor beta chains from one sample, sequenced in a study of T cells in tuberculosis. Sequencing was performed with immunoSEQ multiplex PCR; in TCRdb, only in-frame clones are kept and a portion is missing. This repertoire shows 30,000 to 35,000 clones, less than 95% found once; its top ten account for nearly 2.5%. The specimen comprised PBMCs, sampled at tuberculosis diagnosis. The receptors here all came from an adult with tuberculosis. CDR3s include the opening cysteine and the closing phenylalanine or tryptophan. D genes are given only for firm matches. A row's size may be missing; if present it is once, few, many or a size class.

len	abundance	v_gene	j_gene	d_gene	CDR3nt	CDR3aa
13	.	TRBV6-1	TRBJ2-2	.	TGTGCCAGCAGTGACGGGGACACCGGGGAGCTGTTTTTT	CASSDGDTGELFF
11	.	TRBV23-1	TRBJ2-7	.	TGCGCCAGCAGTCAAACACCTGAGCAGTACTTC	CASSQTPEQYF
14	.	TRBV6-5	TRBJ1-2	.	TGTGCCAGCAGTCCCTACACACTAGGTTGGGGCTACACCTTC	CASSPYTLGWGYTF
15	few	TRBV5-1	TRBJ1-1	.	TGCGCCAGCAGCACCATCGGACGGGAGAACACTGAAGCTTTCTTT	CASSTIGRENTEAFF
18	.	TRBV6-1	TRBJ1-5	.	TGTGCCAGCAGTGCCCCTCGGGACAACTTCCTGAGCAATCAGCCCCAGCATTTT	CASSAPRDNFLSNQPQHF
12	once	TRBV27	TRBJ1-5	.	TGTGCCAGCAAAACAGGGCAACAGCCCCAGCATTTT	CASKTGQQPQHF
13	.	TRBV30	TRBJ2-5	TRBD2	TGTGCCTGGGAGCGGGGGGATGTGGAGACCCAGTACTTC	CAWERGDVETQYF
16	.	TRBV2	TRBJ2-1	TRBD2	TGTGCCAGCAGAGAGGGACTAGCGGGGGCCTACAATGAGCAGTTCTTC	CASREGLAGAYNEQFF
17	.	TRBV5-1	TRBJ2-3	TRBD2	TGCGCCAGCAGCTTGGCTACTAGCGGGGCTAGCACAGATACGCAGTATTTT	CASSLATSGASTDTQYF
12	.	TRBV30	TRBJ1-2	TRBD1	TGTGCCTGGAGCGAAGTGGGACAGCTCGACACCTTC	CAWSEVGQLDTF
14	.	TRBV6-4	TRBJ2-3	.	TGTGCCAGCAGTTCCGGGGGAAGCACAGATACGCAGTATTTT	CASSSGGSTDTQYF
14	.	TRBV5-1	TRBJ2-5	TRBD1	TGCGCCAGCAACCGGGACAGGGGGCAGGAGACCCAGTACTTC	CASNRDRGQETQYF
14	once	TRBV5-1	TRBJ2-3	.	TGCGCCAGCCACAGGCGGTCTGAGGTGGATACGCAGTATTTT	CASHRRSEVDTQYF
15	.	TRBV19	TRBJ2-3	.	TGTGCCAGTAGCCGGACACCTTCTAGCACAGATACGCAGTATTTT	CASSRTPSSTDTQYF
12	.	TRBV7-2	TRBJ2-3	.	TGTGCCAGCAGCTTAGGGGGAGGTACGCAGTATTTT	CASSLGGGTQYF
11	.	TRBV11-2	TRBJ2-7	.	TGTGCCAGCAGCTTACAAGAGGAGCAGTACTTC	CASSLQEEQYF
15	.	TRBV30	TRBJ1-4	.	TGTGCCTGGAGTGTTTCTATGCAACTTAATGAAAAACTGTTTTTT	CAWSVSMQLNEKLFF
15	.	TRBV7-2	TRBJ2-3	TRBD2	TGTGCCAGCAGCCCATCTAGCGGGGGGGCTTATACGCAGTATTTT	CASSPSSGGAYTQYF
13	.	TRBV27	TRBJ2-3	.	TGTGCCAGCAGTTTGGGCAGTAGAGATACGCAGTATTTT	CASSLGSRDTQYF
14	.	TRBV2	TRBJ2-7	.	TGTGCCAGCAAGGACAAGTATTTTTCCTACGAGCAGTACTTC	CASKDKYFSYEQYF
15	.	TRBV23-1	TRBJ2-2	.	TGCGCCAGCATTAGGACTGAACCGAACACCGGGGAGCTGTTTTTT	CASIRTEPNTGELFF
14	.	TRBV6-5	TRBJ2-3	TRBD2	TGTGCCAGCGGGCTTCCGGGGGGGGCAAATACGCAGTATTTT	CASGLPGGANTQYF
17	.	TRBV6-4	TRBJ2-2	TRBD1	TGTGCCAGCAGTCCCACCCGGGACAGGGTCGGCACCGGGGAGCTGTTTTTT	CASSPTRDRVGTGELFF
18	once	TRBV2	TRBJ2-7	TRBD2	TGTGCCAGCAGCGACCCGGGACTAGCGGGGGCTAGCTCCTACGAGCAGTACTTC	CASSDPGLAGASSYEQYF
14	.	TRBV19	TRBJ1-1	.	TGTGCCAGTAGTATCGGCGGTTTGAACACTGAAGCTTTCTTT	CASSIGGLNTEAFF
14	.	TRBV12-5	TRBJ2-1	TRBD2	TGTGCTAGCACAGACACCGGGACTAGCTATGAGCAGTTCTTC	CASTDTGTSYEQFF